One T cell receptor (beta chain) is described in this entry. Antigen unknown. The sample is drawn from a study of cytomegalovirus exposure and HLA in healthy donors. Study context: A subsequent analysis stated that the approximately 120 validation repertoires were run on the same platform as the roughly 700 first-cohort repertoires. General study results and limits: Through in vitro validation, three CMV-associated chains were shown to be specific for CMV antigens. Overall, roughly 160 TCR beta chains were annotated as cytomegalovirus-associated. Among TCR sequences, most were rare, though some public TCRs appeared in many donors.

Assay: immunoSEQ multiplex PCR; the TCRdb copy retains only in-frame clones and omits some. This table has some 230,000 clones, 85% to 95% appearing once. The sequence derives from a young woman in good health and CMV-seronegative. The sequencing sample was made of PBMCs.

The CDR3 bases are TGTGCCAGCAGCCTAGACAGGGGGAGCACTGAAGCTTTCTTT. Protein sequence: CASSLDRGSTEAFF. J is TRBJ1-1 and V is TRBV6-1; 9 nucleotides align to TRBD1. The CDR3 sequence is 14 residues long. Trimming took 6 bases from V and 4 from J; bases not matched to a gene: 6. Germline V lookup: CDR1 MNHNS, CDR2 SASEGT.